This entry lists 8 T cell receptor beta chains sequenced from one sample in a study of OX40 agonist ivuxolimab in advanced cancers. The data were produced by immunoSEQ multiplex PCR, yet TCRdb's version contains in-frame clones alone and is incomplete. The table records thousands of clones, about two thirds of them present only once. The sample was CD4+ or CD8+ T cells sorted from blood, taken in a trial of the OX40 agonist ivuxolimab. The receptors come from an adult with an advanced solid tumor such as melanoma, head and neck, liver or kidney cancer.

The chain recombines TRBV9 with TRBJ1-1; 7 bases align to TRBD1. Looked up from germline, CDR1 is SGDLS and CDR2 is YYNGEE. The CDR3 extends over 15 amino acids. V was clipped by 3 bases and J by 1 base; unmatched bases: 6. For the CDR3, the DNA is TGTGCCAGCAGCGCGATGGACAGGACGAACACTGAAGCTTTCTTT. This sequence encodes CASSAMDRTNTEAFF.

The V gene is TRBV7-2, the J gene TRBJ2-4, with 7 bases aligning to TRBD2. From germline, CDR1 is SGHTA and CDR2 FQGNSA. The V segment lost 7 bases and the J segment 8 bases; nucleotides outside the gene matches: 14. CDR3 length equals 15 residues. The CDR3 sequence is CASTILPGGADIQYF. CDR3 DNA sequence: TGTGCCAGCACTATTCTCCCGGGGGGAGCCGACATTCAGTACTTC.

V usage is TRBV7-5 and J usage is TRBJ2-7; the table gives TRBD1 as D, unverified against the DNA. TRBV7-5 is a recognized pseudogene. This CDR3 contains 14 residues. CDR3 DNA: TGTGCCGGATGCAGGGACAGGGGATCCCGCGAGCAGTACTTC. Amino acids: CAGCRDRGSREQYF.

V gene TRBV2 combines with J gene TRBJ1-1; D is uncertain. This CDR3 contains 12 residues. Germline V gives CDR1 SNHLY, CDR2 FYNNEI. V dropped 6 bases and J dropped 5 bases, with 10 bases sitting between them. CDR3 region: CASRAEGTEAFF. The CDR3 DNA reads TGTGCCAGCAGGGCTGAAGGGACTGAAGCTTTCTTT.

Points on this clone: One end of the junction does not line up with germline, which may come from a read error. The chain couples TRBV19 to TRBJ2-1, with 8 bases fitting TRBD2. Germline values: CDR1 LNHDA, CDR2 SQIVND (reference sequence). The CDR3 length is 15 residues. CDR3 amino acids: CASSGSSGSYSEQFF. CDR3 nucleotides: TGTGCCAGTAGTGGTTCGAGCGGGAGTTACAGTGAGCAGTTCTTC.

The chain is built from TRBV4-2 and TRBJ1-2; D unclear. Germline CDR1 LGHNA, CDR2 YNFKEQ. Trimming pared 1 base from V and 4 bases from J, leaving 10 bases between. The CDR3 loop spans 14 amino acids. Here the CDR3 DNA reads TGTGCCAGCAGCCAAGGAGTCCTGCCCTATGGCTACACCTTC. This codes for CASSQGVLPYGYTF.

The rearrangement links TRBV9 to TRBJ2-7; tentatively, D is TRBD2 (5 bases). From germline, CDR1 is SGDLS and CDR2 YYNGEE. Trimming removed 1 base from V and 0 bases from J, with 8 bases in between. CDR3 length: 14 amino acids. CDR3 loop: CASSVISDSYEQYF. DNA of the CDR3: TGTGCCAGCAGCGTAATTAGCGACTCCTACGAGCAGTACTTC.

V is TRBV7-6 and J is TRBJ2-5, with D unresolved. The germline CDR1 and CDR2 sequences are SGHVS and FNYEAQ. V was trimmed by 3 bases and J by 5 bases, leaving 10 bases between them. The CDR3 contains 13 residues. CDR3 in amino acids: CASSFLTMETQYF. The CDR3 coding sequence is TGTGCCAGCAGCTTCTTGACAATGGAGACCCAGTACTTC.